This TCR beta chain emerged from a study of molecular identifiers for immune sequencing clone quantification (dated by TCRdb to the late 2010s). With respect to the entire study: For a replicate experiment, RNA from 20,000 or 100,000 naive CD8 T cells was divided into five aliquots, and four of the five aliquots were sequenced. The study was a methods study using CD8 T cells to benchmark molecular-identifier clustering-based TCR repertoire sequencing (MIDCIRS) and TCR RNA copy counting. Broader findings and caveats from the paper: Highly expanded clone sizes could be underestimated if identical TCR molecules share a barcode. In CMV-specific effector cells, clones with more than 20 RNA copies accounted for over 97% of molecules, whereas in naive cells such clones accounted for under 1%. The naive libraries included spiked-in Jurkat TCR RNA (about 9 copies' worth), and this Jurkat TCR RNA is not part of the donor repertoire. Spiked-in Jurkat TCR RNA equivalent to a single cell was reported to be detectable even among approximately 1 million naive CD8 T cells. Without barcode sub-clustering, chimeric consensus sequences inflated TCR diversity; chimeras reached as high as 47%. Approximately 3.1 recovered TCR RNA copies per cell were obtained by modeling, versus roughly 10 by digital PCR, implying a capture efficiency of 30% to 35%.

This clonotype was detected a few times. The antigen it binds to is not known. No quality values exist for individual bases; no much larger clone is one base distant. Libraries of naive CD8 T cells were built from around 18,000 to 910,000 sorted cells, with 10%, 30% or 50% of the purified RNA used. On a BD FACSAria II, naive CD8 T cells were FACS-sorted as CD8+CD4-CCR7+CD45RA+ and collected into RLT Plus buffer. Detection sensitivity was tested by spiking Jurkat RNA equal to ten or so TCR copies' worth into samples containing roughly 19,000-1,100,000 naive CD8 T cells. CD8 T cells were enriched with RosetteSep CD8+ T Cell Enrichment Cocktail and Ficoll-Paque, followed by ACK red cell lysis. Trimming at the junction amounts to 1 base on V and 1 base on J, and the germline ends lie 10 bases apart. CDR1 and CDR2 were assigned from the germline V gene as SGHVS and FNYEAQ. The CDR3 covers 15 residues, taking in both the cysteine and the phenylalanine. This entry keeps only the CDR3 DNA: 45 bases, framed from base 1.

Libraries came from PCR. Data came from an Illumina HiSeq 4000. Bulk TCR libraries were generated as previously described, with the TCR primers listed in Table S5 used. Total RNA was purified with the Qiagen AllPrep DNA/RNA kit. Before analysis, reads from multiple sequencing runs of one library were combined. Per the original workflow: Only reads with exact TCR constant sequence were kept, trimmed to 150 nt, and grouped by their 12-nt molecular barcodes. Reads inside each barcode group were sub-clustered using a 15% Levenshtein threshold, and a quality-weighted consensus sequence was constructed for each RNA molecule. Non-functional sequences were excluded, and lower-count sequences lying one edit away from another sequence were also excluded. Based on a fit of two negative binomial distributions, barcode sub-clusters having less than 20% of the maximum read count were discarded. TCRdb trimmed the raw reads at Q25, called clones with MiXCR and kept productive beta chains. CDR3 protein duplicates are merged, each entry listing the most common genes and DNA. The V and J calls were not made by the authors but by TCRdb's processing. In this sample the table shows about 640,000 distinct CDR3 sequences, nearly 20% of which occur a single time. The ten biggest clones cover around 0.9% of the sample.

The rearranged chain carries TRBV7-6 and TRBJ1-1, with the D gene too uncertain to name. The clonotype was recovered from a human donor in good health. Some libraries in this study had Jurkat cell RNA spiked in. The sequenced material came from naive CD8+ T cells from blood, with Jurkat cell RNA spiked in. Sample cell subset or site, as interpreted from the label and publication: FACS-sorted CD8+CD4-CCR7+CD45RA+ naive T cells. The CDR3 protein: CASSLGQVKNTEAFF. The base sequence is TGTGCCAGCAGCTTAGGGCAGGTTAAGAACACTGAAGCTTTCTTT.